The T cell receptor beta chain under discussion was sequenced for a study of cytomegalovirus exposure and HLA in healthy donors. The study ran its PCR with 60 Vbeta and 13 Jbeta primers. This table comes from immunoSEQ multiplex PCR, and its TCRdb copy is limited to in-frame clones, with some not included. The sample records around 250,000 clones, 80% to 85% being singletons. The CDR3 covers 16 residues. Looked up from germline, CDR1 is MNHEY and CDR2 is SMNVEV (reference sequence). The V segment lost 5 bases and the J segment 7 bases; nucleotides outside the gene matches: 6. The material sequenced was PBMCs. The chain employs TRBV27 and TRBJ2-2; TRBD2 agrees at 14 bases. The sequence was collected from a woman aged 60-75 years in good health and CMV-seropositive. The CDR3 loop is CASSRLAGGPGGELFF. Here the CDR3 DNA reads TGTGCCAGCAGTCGACTAGCGGGAGGGCCCGGCGGGGAGCTGTTTTTT.